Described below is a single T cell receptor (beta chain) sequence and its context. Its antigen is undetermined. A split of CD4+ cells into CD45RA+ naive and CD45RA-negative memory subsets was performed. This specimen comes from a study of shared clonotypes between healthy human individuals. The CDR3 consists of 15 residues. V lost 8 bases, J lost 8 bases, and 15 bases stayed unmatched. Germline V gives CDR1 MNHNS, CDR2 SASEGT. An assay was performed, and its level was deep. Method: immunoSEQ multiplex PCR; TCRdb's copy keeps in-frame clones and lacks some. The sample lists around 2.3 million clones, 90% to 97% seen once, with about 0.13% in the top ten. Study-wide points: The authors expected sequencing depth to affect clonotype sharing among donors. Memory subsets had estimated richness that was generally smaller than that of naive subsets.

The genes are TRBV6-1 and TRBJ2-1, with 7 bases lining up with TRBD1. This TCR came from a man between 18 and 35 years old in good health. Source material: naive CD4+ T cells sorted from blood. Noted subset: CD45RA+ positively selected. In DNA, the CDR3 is TGTGCCAGCGGGAGTGGGGGTAGGGGGCGCGATGAGCAGTTCTTC. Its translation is CASGSGGRGRDEQFF.